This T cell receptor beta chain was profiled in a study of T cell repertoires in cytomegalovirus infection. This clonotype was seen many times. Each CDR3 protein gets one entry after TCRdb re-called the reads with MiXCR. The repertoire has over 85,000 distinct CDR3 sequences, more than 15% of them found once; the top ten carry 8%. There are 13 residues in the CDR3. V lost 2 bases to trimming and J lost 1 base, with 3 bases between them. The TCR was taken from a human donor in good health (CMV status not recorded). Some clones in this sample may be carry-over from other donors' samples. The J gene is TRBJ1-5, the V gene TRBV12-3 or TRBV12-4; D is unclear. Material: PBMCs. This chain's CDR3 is CASSLLSNQPQHF. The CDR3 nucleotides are TGTGCCAGCAGTTTATTAAGCAATCAGCCCCAGCATTTT.